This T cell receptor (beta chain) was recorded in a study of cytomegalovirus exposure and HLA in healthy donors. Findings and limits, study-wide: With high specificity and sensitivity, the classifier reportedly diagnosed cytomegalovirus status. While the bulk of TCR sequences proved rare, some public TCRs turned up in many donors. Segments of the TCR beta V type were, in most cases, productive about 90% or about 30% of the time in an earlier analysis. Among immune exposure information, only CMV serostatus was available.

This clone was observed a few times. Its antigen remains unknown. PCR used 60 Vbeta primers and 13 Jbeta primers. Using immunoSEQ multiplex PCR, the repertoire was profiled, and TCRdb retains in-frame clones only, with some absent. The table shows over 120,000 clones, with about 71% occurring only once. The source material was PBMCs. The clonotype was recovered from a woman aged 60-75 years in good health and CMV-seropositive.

Written as DNA, the CDR3 is TGTGCCAGCAGTGGACACCGGCCCTCTGGAAACACCATATATTTT. It yields the protein CASSGHRPSGNTIYF. The chain uses TRBV6-1 and TRBJ1-3; no clear D gene. Germline lookup yields CDR1 MNHNS and CDR2 SASEGT. Trimming took off 4 bases at V and 0 bases at J, with 10 bases between the two ends. The CDR3 loop spans 15 amino acids.